The rows below give T cell receptor beta chains drawn from one sample of a study of blood T cell repertoires in COVID-19. Produced via immunoSEQ multiplex PCR; TCRdb's table is partial and in-frame only. The sample holds approximately 210,000 clones; just over 85% are singletons and the top ten take 14% to 15%. The sample consisted of PBMCs or T cells enriched from blood (not recorded which). These receptors were obtained from a woman aged 45-59 years with acute COVID-19. The CDR3 runs from the conserved cysteine through the conserved F or W. A D gene is named only where the DNA matches it firmly. A clone size is listed for some rows: how often the clone was seen (once, few, many), or a class if it is expanded.

CDR3aa: CASSLRGRTSTYSNQPQHF
CDR3nt: TGTGCCAGTAGTCTCAGGGGGCGAACCTCCACTTATAGCAATCAGCCCCAGCATTTT
v_gene: TRBV19
j_gene: TRBJ1-5
abundance: NA
d_gene: TRBD1

CDR3aa: CASSLWTTETQYF
CDR3nt: TGTGCCAGCAGCCTTTGGACTACCGAGACCCAGTACTTC
v_gene: TRBV5-5
j_gene: TRBJ2-5
abundance: NA
d_gene: NA

CDR3aa: CASSDAGAGNEQFF
CDR3nt: TGTGCCAGCAGTGACGCGGGAGCAGGGAATGAGCAGTTCTTC
v_gene: TRBV2
j_gene: TRBJ2-1
abundance: NA
d_gene: TRBD2

CDR3aa: CASSPGGHLPYEQYF
CDR3nt: TGTGCCAGCAGTCCCGGAGGTCATTTGCCTTACGAGCAGTACTTC
v_gene: TRBV6-5
j_gene: TRBJ2-7
abundance: NA
d_gene: NA

CDR3aa: CASSRWDSAGEQYF
CDR3nt: TGTGCCAGCAGCCGGTGGGACAGCGCGGGCGAGCAGTACTTC
v_gene: TRBV14
j_gene: TRBJ2-7
abundance: NA
d_gene: TRBD1

CDR3aa: CAWSDRVGQETQYF
CDR3nt: TGTGCCTGGAGTGACAGGGTGGGACAAGAGACCCAGTACTTC
v_gene: TRBV30
j_gene: TRBJ2-5
abundance: once
d_gene: NA

CDR3aa: CASSPKGQGVDEQYF
CDR3nt: TGTGCCAGCTCACCAAAGGGACAGGGGGTCGACGAGCAGTACTTC
v_gene: TRBV18
j_gene: TRBJ2-7
abundance: NA
d_gene: TRBD1

CDR3aa: CASSQAWSSGGIYGYTF
CDR3nt: TGCGCCAGCAGCCAAGCGTGGTCCTCAGGGGGGATATATGGCTACACCTTC
v_gene: TRBV4-1
j_gene: TRBJ1-2
abundance: once
d_gene: TRBD1

CDR3aa: CASSFSGRPEQYF
CDR3nt: TGTGCCAGCAGCTTCAGCGGGAGGCCCGAGCAGTACTTC
v_gene: TRBV5-4
j_gene: TRBJ2-7
abundance: NA
d_gene: TRBD2

CDR3aa: CASSLLPDNYGYTF
CDR3nt: TGCGCCAGCAGCCTCCTCCCAGATAACTATGGCTACACCTTC
v_gene: TRBV5-1
j_gene: TRBJ1-2
abundance: NA
d_gene: NA

CDR3aa: CASSVDSAYEQYF
CDR3nt: TGTGCCAGCTCAGTGGACTCAGCCTACGAGCAGTACTTC
v_gene: TRBV18
j_gene: TRBJ2-7
abundance: NA
d_gene: NA